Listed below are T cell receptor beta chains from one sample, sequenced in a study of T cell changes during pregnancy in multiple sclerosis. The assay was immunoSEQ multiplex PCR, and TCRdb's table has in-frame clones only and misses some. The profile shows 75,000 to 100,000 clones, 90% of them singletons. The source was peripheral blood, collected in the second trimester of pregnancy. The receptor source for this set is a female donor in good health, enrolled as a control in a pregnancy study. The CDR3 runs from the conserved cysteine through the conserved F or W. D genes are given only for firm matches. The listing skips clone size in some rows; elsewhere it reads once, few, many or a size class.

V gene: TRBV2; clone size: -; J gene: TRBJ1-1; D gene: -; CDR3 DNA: TGTGCCAGCAGACCCCCCGGGTCGGGGACTGAAGCTTTCTTT; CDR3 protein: CASRPPGSGTEAFF
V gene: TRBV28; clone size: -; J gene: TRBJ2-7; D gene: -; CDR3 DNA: TGTGCCAGCAGTTTAACAGGTCTTGCCGAGCAGTACTTC; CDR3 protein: CASSLTGLAEQYF
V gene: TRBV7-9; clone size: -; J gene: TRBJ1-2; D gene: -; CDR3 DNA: TGTGCCAGCAGCCGGGACAACGACTATGGCTACACCTTC; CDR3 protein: CASSRDNDYGYTF
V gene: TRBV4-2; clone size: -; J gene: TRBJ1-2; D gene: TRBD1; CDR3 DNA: TGTGCCAGCAGCCAGGAAATTCGACAGGGGCAGGAAGGCTACACCTTC; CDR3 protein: CASSQEIRQGQEGYTF
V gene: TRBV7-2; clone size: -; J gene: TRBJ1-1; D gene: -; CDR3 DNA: TGTGCCAGCAGCTTAGTGGGGGGGAGTAACACTGAAGCTTTCTTT; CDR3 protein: CASSLVGGSNTEAFF
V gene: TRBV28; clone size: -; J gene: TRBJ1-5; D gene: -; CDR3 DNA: TGTGCCAGCAGTCGACACCAGCCCCAGCATTTT; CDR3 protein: CASSRHQPQHF
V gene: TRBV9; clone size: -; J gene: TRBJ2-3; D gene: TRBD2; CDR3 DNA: TGTGCCAGCAGCCCCTGGAGGGTAGCGGGACCCACAGATACGCAGTATTTT; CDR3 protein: CASSPWRVAGPTDTQYF
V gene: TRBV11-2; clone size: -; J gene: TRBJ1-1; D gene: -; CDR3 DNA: TGTGCCAGCAGCCACATGCCTCGGAGAGCAGCCCCGAACACTGAAGCTTTCTTT; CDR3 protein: CASSHMPRRAAPNTEAFF
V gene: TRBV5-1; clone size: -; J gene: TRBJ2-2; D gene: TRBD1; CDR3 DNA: TGCGCCAGCAGCTACCGACAGGGACAGGGCACCGGGGAGCTGTTTTTT; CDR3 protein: CASSYRQGQGTGELFF
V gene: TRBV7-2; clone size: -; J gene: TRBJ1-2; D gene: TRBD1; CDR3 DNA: TGTGCCAGCAGCTTAACACTCGGGACAGTTCCGTATGGCTACACCTTC; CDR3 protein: CASSLTLGTVPYGYTF
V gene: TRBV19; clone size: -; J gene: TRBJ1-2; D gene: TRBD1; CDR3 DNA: TGTGCCAGTCGCTCCAAGACAGGGTCGGATGGCTACACCTTC; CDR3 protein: CASRSKTGSDGYTF
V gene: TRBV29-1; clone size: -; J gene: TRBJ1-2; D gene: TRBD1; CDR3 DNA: TGCAGCGTGGGGATTACGGGACAGGGATTTAGTGGCTACACCTTC; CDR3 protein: CSVGITGQGFSGYTF
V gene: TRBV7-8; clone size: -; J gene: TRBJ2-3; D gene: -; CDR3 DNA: TGTGCCAGCAGCCGGGGCCCAGGGGCGGGAGATACGCAGTATTTT; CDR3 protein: CASSRGPGAGDTQYF
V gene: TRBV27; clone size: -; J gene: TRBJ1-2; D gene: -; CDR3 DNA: TGTGCCAGCAGTTTAGACAGGAGGAACTATGGCTACACCTTC; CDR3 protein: CASSLDRRNYGYTF
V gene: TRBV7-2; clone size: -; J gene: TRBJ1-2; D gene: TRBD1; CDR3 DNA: TGTGCCAGCAGCGCAGGACCGGGACAGCGTCATGGCTACACCTTC; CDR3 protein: CASSAGPGQRHGYTF
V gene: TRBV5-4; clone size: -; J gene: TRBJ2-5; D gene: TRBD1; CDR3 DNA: TGTGCCAGCAGCTCCACAGGGGAGTTGGGAGAGACCCAGTACTTC; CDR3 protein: CASSSTGELGETQYF
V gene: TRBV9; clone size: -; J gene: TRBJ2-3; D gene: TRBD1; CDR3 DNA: TGTGCCAGCAGCGTACCCGCAGGGGGCATGACAGATACGCAGTATTTT; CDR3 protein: CASSVPAGGMTDTQYF
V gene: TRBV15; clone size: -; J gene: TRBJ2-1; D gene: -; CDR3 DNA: TGTGCCACCAGTAGAGGGCGGCACAATGAGCAGTTCTTC; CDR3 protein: CATSRGRHNEQFF
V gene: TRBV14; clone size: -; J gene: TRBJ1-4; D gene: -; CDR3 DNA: TGTGCCAGCAGCCAAGTGGGAGGCACGAGAAATGAAAAACTGTTTTTT; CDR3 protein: CASSQVGGTRNEKLFF
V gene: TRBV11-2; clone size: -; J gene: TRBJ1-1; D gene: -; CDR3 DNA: TGTGCCAGCAGCTTAGGGGCGCGCCCGGAAGCTTTCTTT; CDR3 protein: CASSLGARPEAFF
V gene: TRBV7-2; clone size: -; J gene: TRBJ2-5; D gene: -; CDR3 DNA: TGTGCCAGCAGCTTAGAGCGGGCCCAAGAGACCCAGTACTTC; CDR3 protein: CASSLERAQETQYF
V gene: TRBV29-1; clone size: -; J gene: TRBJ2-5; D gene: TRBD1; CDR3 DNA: TGCAGCGTCAGAGGTACAGGGGCGGGAGAGACCCAGTACTTC; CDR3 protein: CSVRGTGAGETQYF
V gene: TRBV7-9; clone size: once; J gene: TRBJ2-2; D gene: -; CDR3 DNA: TGTGCCAGCAGCCCGGTGCATGGCCAGGCGAACACCGGGGAGCTGTTTTTT; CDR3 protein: CASSPVHGQANTGELFF
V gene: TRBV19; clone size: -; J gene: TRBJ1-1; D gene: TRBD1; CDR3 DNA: TGTGCCAGTAGTTCTTTGGACAGGGGGCTTAAAGCTTTCTTT; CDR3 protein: CASSSLDRGLKAFF
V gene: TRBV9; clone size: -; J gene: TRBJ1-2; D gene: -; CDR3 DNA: TGTGCCAGCAGCGCGCTGCAGGGTCCGGCAGGTTCGGGCTATGGCTACACCTTC; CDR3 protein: CASSALQGPAGSGYGYTF
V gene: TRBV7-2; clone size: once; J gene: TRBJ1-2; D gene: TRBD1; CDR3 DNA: TGTGCCAGCAGCACAGGGGTCGGCTACACCTTC; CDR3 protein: CASSTGVGYTF
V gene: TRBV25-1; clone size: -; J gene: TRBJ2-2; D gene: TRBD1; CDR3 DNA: TGTGCCAGCAGCCGGGACAGTAACACCGGGGAGCTGTTTTTT; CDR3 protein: CASSRDSNTGELFF
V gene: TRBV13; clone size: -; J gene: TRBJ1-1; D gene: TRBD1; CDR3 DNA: TGTGCCAGCAGCTTGCGGACAGGGATTAACGCGGACACTGAAGCTTTCTTT; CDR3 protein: CASSLRTGINADTEAFF
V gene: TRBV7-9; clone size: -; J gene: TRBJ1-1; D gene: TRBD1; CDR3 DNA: TGTGCCAGCATCAAACAGGGGAGTTATGATATCGGAAACACTGAAGCTTTCTTT; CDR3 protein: CASIKQGSYDIGNTEAFF